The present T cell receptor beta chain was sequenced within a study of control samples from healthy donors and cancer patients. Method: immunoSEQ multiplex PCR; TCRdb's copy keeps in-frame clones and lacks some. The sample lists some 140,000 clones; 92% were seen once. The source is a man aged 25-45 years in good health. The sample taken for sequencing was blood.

The CDR3 DNA follows: TGTGCCAGCTGTTATACACTTGCCTCCTACGAGCAGTACTTC. This encodes CASCYTLASYEQYF. The chain employs TRBV21-1 and TRBJ2-7. TRBV21-1 is described as a pseudogene. The length of the CDR3 is 14 residues.